This is a list of T cell receptor beta chains from one sample in a study of T cell responses to AZD1222 COVID-19 vaccine. The data were produced by immunoSEQ multiplex PCR, yet TCRdb's version contains in-frame clones alone and is incomplete. Of about 180,000 clones in the sample, 92% were seen once. This material consisted of peripheral blood, taken 28 days after the second AZD1222 dose. These receptors originate from an adult who received the AZD1222 COVID-19 vaccine. The CDR3 runs from the conserved cysteine through the conserved F or W. The order of the fields is J gene, D gene, V gene, clone size, CDR3 protein, CDR3 DNA. D genes are given only for firm matches. Clone size is shown for a subset of rows, as once, few, many or a class of expanded clone.

TRBJ1-4 - TRBV9 few CASSENSGGNEKLFF TGTGCCAGCAGCGAAAACAGTGGGGGAAATGAAAAACTGTTTTTT
TRBJ1-3 - TRBV30 once CAWRTFRSGNTIYF TGTGCCTGGAGGACTTTCCGCTCTGGAAACACCATATATTTT
TRBJ1-5 - TRBV6-6 - CASSSLAAGNQPQHF TGTGCCAGCAGTTCCCTGGCAGCGGGCAATCAGCCCCAGCATTTT
TRBJ1-4 - TRBV10-3 - CAISGGKSATNEKLFF TGTGCCATCAGTGGGGGGAAGAGTGCAACTAATGAAAAACTGTTTTTT
TRBJ2-1 - TRBV10-3 - CAIRNTKQSTIEQFF TGTGCCATCAGAAATACTAAGCAAAGCACAATTGAGCAGTTCTTC
TRBJ2-1 TRBD2 TRBV7-9 - CASSPTGTSGRDEQFF TGTGCCAGCAGCCCGACCGGGACTAGCGGGAGGGATGAGCAGTTCTTC
TRBJ2-7 - TRBV5-3 - CARSLRAGPYEQYF TGTGCCAGAAGCTTGCGGGCAGGCCCCTACGAGCAGTACTTC
TRBJ2-7 TRBD2 TRBV3-1/TRBV3-2 - CASSRVLTSGSNEQYF TGTGCCAGCAGCCGGGTATTGACTAGCGGGAGTAACGAGCAGTACTTC
TRBJ2-1 TRBD2 TRBV4-1 - CASSLYSGTSGSNEQFF TGCGCCAGCAGCCTATATTCCGGGACTAGCGGGAGCAATGAGCAGTTCTTC
TRBJ2-3 - TRBV5-8 - CASSLRADTQYF TGTGCCAGCAGCTTGCGGGCAGATACGCAGTATTTT
TRBJ1-5 - TRBV25-1 - CASSEGSGHNQPQHF TGTGCCAGCAGTGAAGGATCGGGACATAATCAGCCCCAGCATTTT
TRBJ2-2 TRBD2 TRBV19 once CASSNRRESTGELFF TGTGCCAGTAGTAATCGGCGGGAGTCCACCGGGGAGCTGTTTTTT
TRBJ1-1 - TRBV9 - CASSVDGVGNTEAFF TGTGCCAGCAGCGTAGATGGTGTCGGGAACACTGAAGCTTTCTTT
TRBJ1-2 - TRBV19 - CASNPRLWQSYGYTF TGTGCCAGTAATCCTAGGTTATGGCAGTCCTATGGCTACACCTTC
TRBJ1-1 TRBD1 TRBV5-6 - CASSWGTGGTEAFF TGTGCCAGCAGCTGGGGGACAGGGGGCACTGAAGCTTTCTTT
TRBJ2-1 - TRBV5-8 - CASSLMYRSGQFF TGTGCCAGCAGCTTGATGTACCGTTCAGGGCAGTTCTTC
TRBJ1-5 - TRBV28 - CASRGQGGGGEPQHF TGTGCCAGCAGGGGACAAGGAGGGGGTGGTGAGCCCCAGCATTTT
TRBJ2-3 - TRBV6-2/TRBV6-3 - CASSHDTDTQYF TGTGCCAGCAGTCACGACACAGATACGCAGTATTTT
TRBJ2-2 TRBD1 TRBV7-3 - CASSLNWDRGDTGELFF TGTGCCAGCAGCTTAAACTGGGACAGGGGCGACACCGGGGAGCTGTTTTTT
TRBJ1-6 - TRBV5-4 - CASSPWGADSPLHF TGTGCCAGCAGCCCCTGGGGGGCAGATTCACCCCTCCACTTT
TRBJ1-1 TRBD1 TRBV5-1 - CASSLATGLTEAFF TGCGCCAGCAGCTTGGCGACAGGGCTCACTGAAGCTTTCTTT
TRBJ1-5 - TRBV3-1/TRBV3-2 - CASSQDFSNQPQHF TGTGCCAGCAGCCAAGATTTTAGCAATCAGCCCCAGCATTTT
TRBJ2-2 - TRBV15 - CATSRGTDLWDTGELFF TGTGCCACCAGCAGAGGGACAGACCTTTGGGACACCGGGGAGCTGTTTTTT
TRBJ1-5 TRBD1 TRBV5-8 - CASSLHGGQAGQPQHF TGTGCCAGCAGCTTGCATGGCGGACAGGCTGGTCAGCCCCAGCATTTT
TRBJ2-5 - TRBV6-5 - CASSYYRGETQYF TGTGCCAGCAGTTACTACCGGGGGGAGACCCAGTACTTC
TRBJ2-2 - TRBV3-1/TRBV3-2 few CASSQDSPRTAVTTTGELFF TGTGCCAGCAGCCAAGATAGCCCCCGGACAGCAGTCACTACCACCGGGGAGCTGTTTTTT
TRBJ2-7 - TRBV7-3 - CASSLGGTTSYEQYF TGTGCCAGCAGCTTAGGGGGGACCACCTCCTACGAGCAGTACTTC